This TCR beta chain derives from a study of T cell responses to AZD1222 COVID-19 vaccine. Study-wide results and limits: White British people made up most donors, females outnumbered males, and clonal diversity was possibly underestimated. Seropositive at baseline were only a handful of AZD1222 recipients.

Generated by immunoSEQ multiplex PCR, the TCRdb table keeps only in-frame clones and is missing some. This sample carries 150,000 to 200,000 clones, just under 95% of them seen once, and the ten largest clones take approximately 1.4%. Of note for this clone: As yet, its antigen is unknown.

Germline loops: CDR1 MNHEY, CDR2 SMNVEV (reference sequence). The CDR3 totals 16 residues. V shed 7 bases, J shed 8 bases, and the junction held 10 bases outside the gene matches. V is TRBV27 and J is TRBJ2-1; 14 nucleotides align to TRBD2. The TCR sequence derives from an adult in good health. This specimen consisted of peripheral blood, obtained on day 0 of AZD1222 vaccination. CDR3 nucleotides: TGTGCCAGCAACCCCCTCGGACTAGCGGGAGGAGATGAGCAGTTCTTC. It is translated as CASNPLGLAGGDEQFF.